Listed below are T cell receptor beta chains from one sample, sequenced in a study of cytomegalovirus exposure and HLA in healthy donors. Repertoires were generated with immunoSEQ multiplex PCR, while TCRdb's copy carries only in-frame clones and drops some. Among some 140,000 clones listed, 70% to 80% were seen once. Sequencing used PBMCs. These receptors were obtained from a female donor in good health and CMV-seropositive. Both conserved end residues are part of each CDR3. Clone size is given for some rows only: seen once, a few or many times, or a class if the clone is expanded.

V: TRBV10-3
J: TRBJ2-5
size: .
CDR3: CAITGEGGLQTQYF

V: TRBV25-1
J: TRBJ1-4
size: .
CDR3: CASSDPLTNEKLFF

V: TRBV7-9
J: TRBJ2-7
size: .
CDR3: CASSLVAGGEQYF

V: TRBV2
J: TRBJ2-2
size: few
CDR3: CASSRARVKNGGELFF

V: TRBV18
J: TRBJ1-6
size: .
CDR3: CASSPRQIQNSPLHF

V: TRBV27
J: TRBJ1-1
size: .
CDR3: CATKDIPGGVRSFF

V: TRBV5-6
J: TRBJ2-7
size: .
CDR3: CASSFKDRVSYEQYF

V: TRBV28
J: TRBJ1-2
size: .
CDR3: CASSLRDLADGYTF

V: TRBV10-3
J: TRBJ1-6
size: .
CDR3: CAISDDRADSSPLHF

V: TRBV7-2
J: TRBJ2-3
size: .
CDR3: CASSSQGTATTDTQYF

V: TRBV6-1
J: TRBJ1-1
size: few
CDR3: CASSTEPNTEAFF

V: TRBV10-3
J: TRBJ2-7
size: few
CDR3: CAIRTDSYEQYF

V: TRBV28
J: TRBJ2-7
size: .
CDR3: CASSTLRDSFF

V: TRBV27
J: TRBJ2-7
size: .
CDR3: CASSYTGMSSYEQYF

V: TRBV10-2
J: TRBJ1-4
size: .
CDR3: CASTQGNEKLFF

V: TRBV7-6
J: TRBJ2-3
size: .
CDR3: CASSRVGGHTQYF

V: TRBV29-1
J: TRBJ2-5
size: few
CDR3: CSVEGVGGVTQYF

V: TRBV14
J: TRBJ2-7
size: .
CDR3: CASSQWDRLYEQYF

V: TRBV28
J: TRBJ2-7
size: .
CDR3: CASSPTGLSGEQYF

V: TRBV9
J: TRBJ2-2
size: .
CDR3: CASTDRGLAGELFF

V: TRBV5-1
J: TRBJ2-7
size: .
CDR3: CASSSAEVSYEQYF

V: TRBV18
J: TRBJ2-7
size: few
CDR3: CASSPSIRTGGGEQYF

V: TRBV5-6
J: TRBJ2-5
size: .
CDR3: CASSYRQGLSKETQYF

V: TRBV6-5
J: TRBJ2-3
size: few
CDR3: CASSYASTDTQYF

V: TRBV18
J: TRBJ2-7
size: .
CDR3: CASSRTGGDEQYF

V: TRBV14
J: TRBJ2-1
size: few
CDR3: CASSPYSRGYNEQFF

V: TRBV28
J: TRBJ1-1
size: once
CDR3: CASSSYPTPDIGSEAFF

V: TRBV7-9
J: TRBJ2-2
size: .
CDR3: CASSTTKTGHLRRAGELFF

V: TRBV6-5
J: TRBJ2-5
size: .
CDR3: CASRSQGAIQETQYF

V: TRBV5-1
J: TRBJ2-7
size: .
CDR3: CASSLGREYEQYF

V: TRBV2
J: TRBJ2-7
size: .
CDR3: CASSVGLGTYEQYF